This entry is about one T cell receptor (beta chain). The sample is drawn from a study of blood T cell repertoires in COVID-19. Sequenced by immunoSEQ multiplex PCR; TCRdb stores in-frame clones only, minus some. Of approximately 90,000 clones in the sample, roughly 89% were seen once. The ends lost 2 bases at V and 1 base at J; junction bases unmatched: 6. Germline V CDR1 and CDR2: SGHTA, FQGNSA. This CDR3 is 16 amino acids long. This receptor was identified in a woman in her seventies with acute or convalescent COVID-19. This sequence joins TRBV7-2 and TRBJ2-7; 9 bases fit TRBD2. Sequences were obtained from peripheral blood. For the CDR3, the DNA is TGTGCCAGCAGCTTATCCTCTAGCGGGGTATCCTACGAGCAGTACTTC. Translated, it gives CASSLSSSGVSYEQYF.